The 9 T cell receptor beta chains below were found in one sample sequenced in a study of patients and donors after allogeneic stem cell transplantation. TCRdb reprocessed the RT-PCR reads with MiXCR, giving one entry per CDR3 protein. The data show about a million distinct CDR3 sequences, approximately 18% seen once. Sequencing was carried out using blood, either unsorted or a sorted T cell fraction (not recorded which). The source of these receptors is a human donor who was either an allogeneic HSCT recipient or a stem cell or donor lymphocyte infusion donor (not recorded which). It is not recorded whose cells these are; they may come from a transplant donor.

The rearrangement joins TRBV5-6 to TRBJ2-2; D is unclear. Germline V lookup: CDR1 SGHDT, CDR2 YYEEEE. Trimming took 0 bases from V and 9 from J, leaving 9 bases between them. The CDR3 sequence is 13 residues long. CDR3 in amino acids: CASSLAGPRELFF. CDR3 DNA sequence: TGTGCCAGCAGCTTGGCCGGTCCCAGGGAGCTGTTTTTT.

This clonotype was seen a few times. The gene calls are TRBV11-1 and TRBJ2-7, with 9 bases that match TRBD2. V lost 5 bases, J lost 0 bases, and 17 bases stayed unmatched. This CDR3 spans 19 amino acids. Germline loops: CDR1 SGHAT, CDR2 FQDESV (reference sequence). CDR3 sequence (DNA): TGTGCCAGCAGCCCGGGGAAGCTTAGCGGGAGATACGACTCCTACGAGCAGTACTTC. As protein: CASSPGKLSGRYDSYEQYF.

J is TRBJ2-1 and V is TRBV28, with TRBD2 matching 7 bases. The germline CDR1 and CDR2 sequences are MDHEN and SYDVKM. The CDR3 consists of 16 residues. J was trimmed by 0 bases and V by 5 bases; bases with no gene match: 7. In nucleotides, the CDR3 is TGTGCCAGCAGTCCCATAGCGGGCGGCTCCTACAATGAGCAGTTCTTC. This translates into CASSPIAGGSYNEQFF.

The rearrangement joins TRBV29-1 to TRBJ2-5, with D tentatively TRBD2 (5 bases). Germline lookup yields CDR1 SQVTM and CDR2 ANQGSEA. Trimming took off 8 bases at V and 9 bases at J, with 13 bases between the two ends. The CDR3 loop spans 10 amino acids. The CDR3 DNA reads as TGCAGCATGGCCAGCGGCTCCCAGTACTTC. As protein: CSMASGSQYF.

This clonotype occurred a few times. The rearrangement uses TRBV19 and TRBJ1-5, with D tentatively TRBD1 (6 bases). Germline CDR1 reads LNHDA; CDR2 reads SQIVND (reference sequence). This CDR3 region has 15 residues. V was trimmed by 4 bases and J by 3 bases, leaving 13 bases between them. CDR3 residues: CASSTQGSINQPQHF. In DNA form, the CDR3 reads TGTGCCAGTAGTACACAGGGATCTATCAATCAGCCCCAGCATTTT.

The chain recombines TRBV6-1 with TRBJ2-7; 8 bases align to TRBD1. The germline CDR1 and CDR2 sequences are MNHNS and SASEGT. The CDR3 is made up of 14 amino acids. Trimming cost V 2 bases and J 5 bases; bases outside gene matches: 5. This CDR3 reads CASSEQGALDEQYF. CDR3 nucleotide sequence: TGTGCCAGCAGTGAACAGGGGGCTCTCGACGAGCAGTACTTC.

The chain uses TRBV27 and TRBJ2-7, with 12 bases lining up with TRBD2. There are 15 residues in the CDR3. Losses at the gene ends were 5 bases for V and 6 bases for J; bases not matched to a gene: 8. CDR1 and CDR2 (germline): MNHEY, SMNVEV (reference sequence). The DNA of the CDR3 is TGTGCCAGCAGTCCTCTAGCGGGAGGGCCGTCCGAGCAGTACTTC. Amino acids: CASSPLAGGPSEQYF.

The V call is TRBV7-9, the J call TRBJ2-2; no clear D gene. CDR1 SEHNR and CDR2 FQNEAQ come from the germline V gene (reference sequence). Trimming left V 0 bases short and J 1 base short, with 9 bases between. The CDR3 runs to 16 residues. The CDR3 sequence is CASSLAPRKNTGELFF. The DNA of the CDR3 is TGTGCCAGCAGCTTAGCCCCTAGGAAGAACACCGGGGAGCTGTTTTTT.

The chain is built from TRBV29-1 and TRBJ1-2, with D possibly being TRBD1 (5 bases). V was cut by 0 bases and J by 4 bases, with 18 bases left in between. The CDR3 length is 16 residues. Germline CDR1 and CDR2: SQVTM and ANQGSEA. The CDR3 region is CSVEEGRRAGRYGYTF. In DNA, the CDR3 is TGCAGCGTTGAAGAAGGGCGGAGGGCAGGGCGCTATGGCTACACCTTC.